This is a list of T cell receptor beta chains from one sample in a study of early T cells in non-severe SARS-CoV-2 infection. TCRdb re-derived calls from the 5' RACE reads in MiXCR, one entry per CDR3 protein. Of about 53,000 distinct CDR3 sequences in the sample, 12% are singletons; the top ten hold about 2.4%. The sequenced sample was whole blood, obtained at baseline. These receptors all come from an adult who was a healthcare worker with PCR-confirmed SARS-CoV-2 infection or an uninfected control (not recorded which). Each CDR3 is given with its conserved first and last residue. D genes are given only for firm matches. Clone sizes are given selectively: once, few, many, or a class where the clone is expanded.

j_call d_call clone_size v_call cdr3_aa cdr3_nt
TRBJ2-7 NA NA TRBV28 CASTPQGGRVHGEQYF TGTGCCAGCACCCCCCAGGGGGGGCGTGTTCATGGCGAGCAGTACTTC
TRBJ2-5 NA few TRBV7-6 CASSLEGQRMSQYF TGTGCCAGCAGCTTAGAGGGACAAAGGATGTCCCAGTACTTC
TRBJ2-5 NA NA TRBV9 CASSVEETQYF TGTGCCAGCAGCGTAGAAGAGACCCAGTACTTC
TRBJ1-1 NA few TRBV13 CASSWPGQRGRNTEAFF TGTGCCAGCAGCTGGCCGGGACAACGAGGAAGGAACACTGAAGCTTTCTTT
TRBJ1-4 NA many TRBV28 CAIRGLGEKLFF TGTGCCATTCGAGGGTTGGGCGAAAAACTGTTTTTT
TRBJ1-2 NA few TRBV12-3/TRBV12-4 CASSSREFGYTF TGTGCCAGCAGCTCCAGGGAGTTTGGCTACACCTTC
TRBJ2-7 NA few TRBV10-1 CASSQTSYEQYF TGCGCCAGCAGCCAGACCTCCTACGAGCAGTACTTC
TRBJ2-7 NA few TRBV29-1 CSVTTEAGEQYF TGCAGCGTTACGACAGAAGCGGGCGAGCAGTACTTC
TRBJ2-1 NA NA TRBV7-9 CASSLRDSPYNEQFF TGTGCCAGCAGCTTACGCGACAGTCCCTACAATGAGCAGTTCTTC
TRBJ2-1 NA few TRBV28 CASSSSSIRNEQFF TGTGCCAGCAGTTCCTCTAGCATTCGAAATGAGCAGTTCTTC
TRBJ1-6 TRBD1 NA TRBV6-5 CASNRGGTGNSPLHF TGTGCCAGCAACCGCGGTGGGACAGGGAATTCACCCCTCCACTTT
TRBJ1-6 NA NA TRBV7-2 CASSLEALFGSPLHF TGTGCCAGCAGCTTAGAGGCCCTCTTCGGTTCACCCCTCCACTTT
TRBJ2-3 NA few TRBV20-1 CSARDAGSTDTQYF TGCAGTGCTAGAGATGCCGGATCCACAGATACGCAGTATTTT
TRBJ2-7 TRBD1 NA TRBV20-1 CSATDPGGPYEQYF TGCAGTGCTACAGACCCAGGGGGCCCCTACGAGCAGTACTTC
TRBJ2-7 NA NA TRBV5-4 CASSSALGPYEQYF TGTGCCAGCAGCTCTGCCTTGGGCCCGTACGAGCAGTACTTC
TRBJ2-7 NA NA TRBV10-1 CASSESLSSYEQYF TGCGCCAGCAGTGAGTCGTTGAGCTCCTACGAGCAGTACTTC
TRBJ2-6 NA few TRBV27 CASSLSTVLSGANVLTF TGTGCCAGCAGTTTATCTACAGTTCTCTCTGGGGCCAACGTCCTGACTTTC
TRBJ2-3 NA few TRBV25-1 CASSELGVTDTQYF TGTGCCAGCAGTGAACTTGGGGTCACAGATACGCAGTATTTT
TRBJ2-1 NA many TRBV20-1 CSAPEAQTSYNEQFF TGCAGTGCACCGGAGGCCCAAACCTCCTACAATGAGCAGTTCTTC
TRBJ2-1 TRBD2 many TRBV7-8 CASSLDFIGGSSYNEQFF TGTGCCAGCAGCTTAGACTTTATCGGCGGGAGCTCCTACAATGAGCAGTTCTTC
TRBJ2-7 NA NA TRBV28 CASSSEQGPYEQYF TGTGCCAGCAGTTCTGAGCAGGGTCCCTACGAGCAGTACTTC
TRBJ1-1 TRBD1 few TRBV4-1 CASSQQQGDTEAFF TGCGCCAGCAGCCAACAGCAGGGGGACACTGAAGCTTTCTTT
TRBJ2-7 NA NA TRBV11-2 CASSLDGRSSYEQYF TGTGCCAGCAGCTTAGATGGCCGCTCCTCCTACGAGCAGTACTTC